This TCR beta chain came from a study of cytomegalovirus exposure and HLA in healthy donors (dated by TCRdb to the late 2010s). With respect to the entire study: In an earlier analysis of some 550 of the donors, less than 350 Gb of sequence data and 100 million or so unique TCR beta sequences from roughly 190 million T cells were reported. Typing coverage differed by locus: A, B, C, DRB1 and DQB1 were typed in about 620-630 donors, DQA1 in 522, DPA1 in around 600, and DPB1 in around 490. Genome-wide SNP genotypes for about 65% of the roughly 670 donors were used in a later genetic analysis, which treated that subset as a discovery cohort. To decide whether each TCR beta V gene segment behaved as functional or pseudogenic, an earlier analysis of fewer than 750 of the donors relied on high-throughput TCR beta sequencing. A later analysis re-analyzed previously published TCR beta repertoires from 500 to 700 donors and added high-resolution HLA genotyping to study TCR occurrence patterns. Donor age, sex, ethnicity and CMV serostatus were compiled together with the repertoire data. Rather than drawing on any new phenotypic data, the later analysis identified candidate immune exposures from TCR beta sequences and the way those sequences occurred across donors. Of the roughly 430 genotyped donors, about 80% fell in the genetic ancestry cluster associated with self-reported Caucasian donors. The T cell repertoires of around 670 subjects were profiled by immunosequencing and related to cytomegalovirus serostatus. Because of strong linkage in the cohort, five DR-DQ haplotypes were treated as single units for association and clustering. On average, roughly 200,000 unique TCR beta nucleotide sequences were sequenced per donor among about 400 genotyped donors of the cohort, with 15% to 20% of those sequences being non-productive. Class I and class II HLA loci were covered by the typing at four-digit resolution. An early release that covered about 600 HLA-typed donors contained approximately 300 gigabases of sequencing data and roughly 84 million unique TCR sequences. Every discovery cohort repertoire had been produced on one sequencing platform. High-throughput TCR immunosequencing, statistical association of individual TCRs with disease status, and machine learning were combined to predict cytomegalovirus infection status. Along with the approximately 700-subject first cohort, a separate validation cohort of over a hundred different subjects was used. The study was designed to test whether signatures of past pathogen exposure could be identified by cataloging public T cell receptors. What the authors observed across the whole study: Linkage disequilibrium might explain the correlated functional status among segregating V segments, but an unknown experimental factor could not be ruled out. A further reported finding was that TCR beta sequences accurately predicted the HLA-A and HLA-B alleles for most subjects in the first cohort. It was suggested by the authors that the approach could potentially be generalized to other disease states and immunological phenotypes. Compared with the 666-donor mean, donors in an Asian-associated ancestry cluster had fewer N-insertions in productive TCRs, according to a later genetic analysis. The study gave a list of more than 150 TCR beta chains associated with cytomegalovirus. While some public TCRs were present in many individuals, most TCR sequences turned up only very rarely across donors. Because counts were too low, seventeen rarely observed V segments, including chromosome 9 orphons, were left out of the earlier analysis of roughly 600 of the donors. A later analysis found that most CMV-associated TCR beta chains appeared HLA-restricted, with HLA associations seemingly driven largely by CMV exposure. In a later analysis, several top co-occurrence clusters were reported to appear linked to parvovirus B19, influenza, CMV and Epstein-Barr virus. Roughly uniform sequencing depth across donors was assumed in presence/absence analyses, although this assumption may not hold. Because HLA typing was missing for some donors at each locus, association tests included only the typed subset. In a later analysis, HLA-associated TCR beta chains showed more clonal expansion and lower generation probabilities than non-associated chains that were equally common. An earlier analysis of approximately 500 of the donors showed that most TCR beta V segments appeared in productive rearrangements either about 87% or about 30% of the time, which broadly matched IMGT annotations. Because the 87-base-pair reads could not distinguish some IMGT-functional V segments, including TRBV6-2 and TRBV6-3, those segments were excluded. In a later analysis, TCR association rates were found to vary across HLA loci, with the most associated TCRs seen for DRB1 alleles and the fewest for HLA-C alleles. At a false discovery rate of 0.05, a later analysis linked 15,000 to 20,000 TCR beta sequences to specific HLA alleles. For the cohort, immune exposure information was limited to CMV serostatus. This cohort had only TCR beta chains sequenced, and the lack of alpha or paired-chain data limited which features could be detected. A few of the identified cytomegalovirus-associated TCR beta chains were confirmed in vitro to be specific for cytomegalovirus antigens. In a later genetic analysis, a missense DCLRE1C variant was associated with V-gene and J-gene trimming of TCR beta chains, and the association was replicated in an independent cohort. When HLA alleles, especially DR and DQ, strongly co-occurred, attributing TCR associations to individual alleles was difficult. In both the original and validation cohorts, the classifier was reported to diagnose cytomegalovirus status with high specificity and sensitivity. The sequencing pipeline was judged likely to have produced a cluster of highly shared sequence variants as a technical artifact.

In total, 600 or so healthy bone marrow donors made up the cohort. At the time of sampling, all cohort members were nominally healthy, though unrecorded immune exposures were likely present. The donor was CMV seronegative and was included in the group of a few hundred seronegative cohort members. Every donor gave a peripheral blood sample, and the peripheral blood mononuclear cells from that sample were used for TCR beta sequencing. The Qiagen DNeasy Blood Extraction Kit was used to extract genomic DNA from the blood cell samples. From its cysteine to its phenylalanine, the CDR3 spans 16 amino acids. The retained sequence is limited to the CDR3, 48 bases, with the frame set at the first base. For this chain, trimming is 2 bases at the V end and 0 bases at the J end, and the number of junction bases without a gene match is 7. The germline V gene (reference sequence) specifies LNHDA as CDR1 and SQIVND as CDR2.

In the case of this clone: Its cognate antigen has yet to be identified. Base qualities are not provided; no much larger clone lies one nucleotide away.

The library was obtained by the immunoSEQ multiplex PCR assay. A mixture of 60 forward primers for TCR Vbeta segments and 13 reverse primers for TCR Jbeta segments was used in the multiplex PCR. The CDR3 region of rearranged TCR beta genes was amplified from genomic DNA with a multiplex PCR assay. Amplified TCR beta libraries were sequenced as 87-base-pair reads on the Illumina HiSeq System. For the original study's pipeline: In a later analysis, some 80 million unique TCR beta chains were counted across the 666 repertoires, and approximately 11 million of these chains were shared by at least two donors. A nearest-neighbor algorithm error-corrected the raw reads and collapsed the reads into unique sequences, merging closely related sequences to remove PCR and sequencing errors. To assign V, D and J gene segments, CDR3 sequences were aligned to IMGT reference sequences. Each retained sequence needed at least a six-nucleotide match to both a V gene segment and a J gene segment. A rearrangement counted as productive if the CDR3 had no stop codons and remained in frame with V and J, and every other rearrangement counted as non-productive. CDR3 was defined by IMGT convention, running from the second conserved V-encoded cysteine to the conserved J-encoded phenylalanine. The earlier analysis of about 570 of the donors excluded any sequence lacking an unambiguous match to a single V gene segment. In an earlier analysis of several hundred of the donors, V segments were called functional above 56.7% productive rearrangements and were called segregating when the between-donor standard deviation exceeded 5%. A statistical classification framework was developed to diagnose cytomegalovirus status using the catalog of TCR beta chain sequences. In a later analysis, V and J genes were assigned by comparing TCR nucleotide sequences against IMGT/GENE-DB human TR gene sequences. The TCRdist pipeline was used in a later analysis to assign CDR3 sequences and most-parsimonious VDJ recombination scenarios. In a later analysis, every TCR beta chain was defined by the combination of its CDR3 amino acid sequence and its V-gene family, and reads without a unique V-gene family were dropped. To address suspected cross-contamination and a sequencing artifact, a later analysis removed approximately 600 highly shared, low-generation-probability nucleotide sequences. In a later analysis, a clonal expansion index was calculated for each public chain from normalized within-repertoire ranks of inferred template counts. In a later analysis, generation probabilities were computed with a VDJ recombination model fitted to out-of-frame rearrangements, and the resulting probabilities were checked against IGoR. In a later analysis, TCR-TCR, TCR-HLA and TCR-CMV co-occurrence was scored with hypergeometric tests, and a repertoire-size bias correction was applied to TCR pairs. A later analysis estimated false discovery rates by permuting HLA or CMV assignments 20 times. A later analysis grouped co-occurring TCRs with DBSCAN, adding TCRdist sequence similarity when clustering within HLA-allele-positive subsets. Repertoires with fewer than 30,000 or more than 120,000 public chains were left out of co-occurrence clustering, as were about 5 repertoires with anomalous nucleotide sharing. The source is immuneACCESS, and TCRdb retained only in-frame sequences with V and J called. Part of the clones is not carried over; for the studies checked, unresolved V genes explain less than half of this, and the remainder is unexplained. V and J calls and clone size are as listed in that table; D and trimming were resolved from the DNA. This sample is represented by approximately 140,000 clones; 70% to 85% of them were singletons. Clones ranked in the top ten supply over 2.5% of the sample.

The sample was PBMCs. The sequence derives from a male donor in good health and CMV-seronegative. This sequence uses TRBV19 and TRBJ2-7; 7 central bases correspond to TRBD2. The CDR3 protein: CASSITWGGSSYEQYF. The nucleotide sequence is TGTGCCAGTAGTATAACATGGGGAGGGTCCTCCTACGAGCAGTACTTC.